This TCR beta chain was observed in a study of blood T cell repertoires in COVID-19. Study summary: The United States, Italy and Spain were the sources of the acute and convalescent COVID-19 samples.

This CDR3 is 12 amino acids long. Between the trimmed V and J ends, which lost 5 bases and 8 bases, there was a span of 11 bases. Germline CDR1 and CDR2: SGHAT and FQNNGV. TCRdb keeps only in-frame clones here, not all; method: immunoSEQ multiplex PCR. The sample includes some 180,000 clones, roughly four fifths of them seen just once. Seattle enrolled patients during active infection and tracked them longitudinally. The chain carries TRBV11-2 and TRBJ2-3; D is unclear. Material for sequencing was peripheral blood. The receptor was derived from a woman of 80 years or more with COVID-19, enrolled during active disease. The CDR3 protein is CASSPTAITQYF. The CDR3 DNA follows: TGTGCCAGCAGCCCCACAGCTATTACGCAGTATTTT. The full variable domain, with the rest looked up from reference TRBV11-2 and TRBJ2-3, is EAGVAQSPRYKIIEKRQSVAFWCNPISGHATLYWYQQILGQGPKLLIQFQNNGVVDDSQLPKDRFSAERLKGVDSTLKIQPAKLEDSAVYLCASSPTAITQYFGPGTRLTVL.